This entry is about one T cell receptor beta chain. What it binds is not known. Germline lookup yields CDR1 SEHNR and CDR2 FQNEAQ (reference sequence). The CDR3 runs 15 residues. The data derive from a study of CXCR3-negative and CXCR3-positive naive CD8 T cells. Points from the study as a whole: Similar TRBV-TRBJ usage was seen in naive cells (both CXCR3-negative and CXCR3-positive), but memory cells differed. With CXCR3 expression partially decreased after cryopreservation, most assays relied on fresh PBMCs.

Preparation of TRB cDNA libraries relied on 5' RACE carrying UMI labels. TCRdb reprocessed the 5' RACE reads, keeping one entry per CDR3 protein, no DNA. Its table records about 130,000 distinct CDR3 sequences. The chain carries TRBV7-9 and TRBJ2-7; the D call from TCRdb, TRBD1, cannot be confirmed without DNA. The TCR comes from a human donor in good health. Some clones in this sample may be carry-over from other donors' samples. What was sequenced was naive CXCR3- CD8+ T cells from blood. As for subset: CD45RO-CCR7+CD27+CD95- naive CD8+ T cells lacking CXCR3 (TNR3-). The CDR3 here is CASSSTDRGPYEQYF.